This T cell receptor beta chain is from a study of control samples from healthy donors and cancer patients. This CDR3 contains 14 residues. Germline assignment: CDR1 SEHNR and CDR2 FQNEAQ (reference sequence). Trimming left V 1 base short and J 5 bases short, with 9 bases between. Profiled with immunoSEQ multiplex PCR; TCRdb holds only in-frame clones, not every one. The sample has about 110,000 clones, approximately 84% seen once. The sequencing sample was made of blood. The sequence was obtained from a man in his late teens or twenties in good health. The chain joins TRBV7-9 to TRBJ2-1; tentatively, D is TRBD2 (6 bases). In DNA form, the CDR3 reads TGTGCCAGCAGCTTAGTCGGAGGGAACAATGAGCAGTTCTTC. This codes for CASSLVGGNNEQFF.